The rows below give T cell receptor beta chains drawn from one sample of a study of blood T cell repertoires in COVID-19. The table came from immunoSEQ multiplex PCR; TCRdb's copy has only in-frame clones and leaves some out. The sample includes some 260,000 clones, around 90% of them seen just once. Specimen: peripheral blood. The receptors derive from a woman between 25 and 40 years old with acute or convalescent COVID-19. Each CDR3 is given with its conserved first and last residue. The D gene is left open where the match is weak. The listing skips clone size in some rows; elsewhere it reads once, few, many or a size class.

D: TRBD2
size: -
J: TRBJ2-7
V: TRBV18
CDR3: CASSRPGLAGTYEQYF
DNA: TGTGCCAGCTCACGGCCGGGACTAGCGGGAACCTACGAGCAGTACTTC

D: -
size: once
J: TRBJ1-2
V: TRBV9
CDR3: CASSPSGGALAYGYTF
DNA: TGTGCCAGCAGCCCCTCGGGAGGGGCCCTCGCCTATGGCTACACCTTC

D: TRBD2
size: -
J: TRBJ2-3
V: TRBV24-1
CDR3: CATSDFSGRATDTQYF
DNA: TGTGCCACCAGTGACTTTAGCGGGAGGGCGACAGATACGCAGTATTTT

D: -
size: -
J: TRBJ1-1
V: TRBV4-3
CDR3: CASSQVPQFEAFF
DNA: TGCGCCAGCAGCCAAGTTCCCCAATTTGAAGCTTTCTTT

D: -
size: -
J: TRBJ1-1
V: TRBV15
CDR3: CATSSGVQTEAFF
DNA: TGTGCCACCAGCAGCGGGGTTCAAACTGAAGCTTTCTTT

D: TRBD1
size: -
J: TRBJ2-5
V: TRBV7-8
CDR3: CASSPRQGGTQYF
DNA: TGTGCCAGCAGCCCCCGACAGGGCGGGACCCAGTACTTC

D: TRBD1
size: -
J: TRBJ2-3
V: TRBV10-3
CDR3: CAISDRGSTDTQYF
DNA: TGTGCCATCAGTGACAGGGGGTCCACAGATACGCAGTATTTT

D: -
size: -
J: TRBJ2-5
V: TRBV30
CDR3: CAWDKYQETQYF
DNA: TGTGCCTGGGACAAGTACCAAGAGACCCAGTACTTC

D: -
size: -
J: TRBJ1-5
V: TRBV18
CDR3: CASSPGQNNQPQHF
DNA: TGTGCCAGCTCACCAGGGCAGAACAATCAGCCCCAGCATTTT

D: TRBD1
size: -
J: TRBJ1-3
V: TRBV25-1
CDR3: CASSRTGQVINSGNTIYF
DNA: TGTGCCAGCAGTAGGACAGGCCAAGTTATAAACTCTGGAAACACCATATATTTT

D: TRBD2
size: -
J: TRBJ2-2
V: TRBV19
CDR3: CASSIETSGTSGRGNTGELFF
DNA: TGTGCCAGTAGTATAGAAACCTCCGGGACTAGCGGGAGAGGTAACACCGGGGAGCTGTTTTTT

D: TRBD1
size: -
J: TRBJ2-2
V: TRBV27
CDR3: CASGSQGAGTGELFF
DNA: TGTGCCAGCGGCTCACAGGGGGCGGGGACCGGGGAGCTGTTTTTT

D: TRBD2
size: -
J: TRBJ2-1
V: TRBV5-1
CDR3: CASSYNLAAPSNEQFF
DNA: TGCGCCAGCAGTTACAATCTAGCGGCCCCTTCCAATGAGCAGTTCTTC

D: -
size: -
J: TRBJ1-1
V: TRBV5-1
CDR3: CASSLFQGNTEAFF
DNA: TGCGCCAGCAGCTTGTTCCAGGGTAACACTGAAGCTTTCTTT

D: TRBD1
size: -
J: TRBJ1-3
V: TRBV19
CDR3: CASSTDRGRNTIYF
DNA: TGTGCCAGCAGTACCGACAGGGGCCGGAACACCATATATTTT

D: -
size: -
J: TRBJ2-3
V: TRBV21-1
CDR3: CASSNSTRLASTDTQYF
DNA: TGTGCCAGCAGCAACTCAACAAGACTAGCTAGCACAGATACGCAGTATTTT

D: TRBD1
size: -
J: TRBJ1-1
V: TRBV29-1
CDR3: CSGAGTGSTEAFF
DNA: TGCAGCGGCGCCGGGACAGGGTCCACTGAAGCTTTCTTT

D: -
size: -
J: TRBJ2-2
V: TRBV19
CDR3: CASSYQTTGELFF
DNA: TGTGCCAGTAGTTACCAGACAACCGGGGAGCTGTTTTTT

D: -
size: -
J: TRBJ2-3
V: TRBV11-2
CDR3: CASRWGGTDTQYF
DNA: TGTGCCAGCAGGTGGGGGGGCACAGATACGCAGTATTTT

D: TRBD2
size: -
J: TRBJ2-1
V: TRBV13
CDR3: CASSIRTSGTGANEQFF
DNA: TGTGCCAGCAGCATCAGGACTAGCGGGACGGGAGCGAATGAGCAGTTCTTC

D: TRBD2
size: -
J: TRBJ2-7
V: TRBV19
CDR3: CASSFSGSSYEQYF
DNA: TGTGCCAGTAGTTTTAGCGGGTCCTCCTACGAGCAGTACTTC

D: TRBD1
size: -
J: TRBJ1-2
V: TRBV6-5
CDR3: CASSSDRGTRGYTF
DNA: TGTGCCAGCAGTTCGGACAGGGGCACTCGTGGCTACACCTTC

D: TRBD1
size: -
J: TRBJ1-6
V: TRBV19
CDR3: CASSKDRTGGRSPLHF
DNA: TGTGCCAGTAGTAAGGATCGGACAGGGGGTCGATCACCCCTCCACTTT

D: TRBD1
size: -
J: TRBJ1-2
V: TRBV3-1/TRBV3-2
CDR3: CASSPRTGRYGYTF
DNA: TGTGCCAGCAGCCCACGGACAGGGAGGTATGGCTACACCTTC

D: TRBD2
size: -
J: TRBJ2-2
V: TRBV5-4
CDR3: CASSLAGLAGATGELFF
DNA: TGTGCCAGCAGCTTGGCCGGACTAGCGGGAGCCACCGGGGAGCTGTTTTTT

D: -
size: -
J: TRBJ2-2
V: TRBV9
CDR3: CASSGGAQASGELFF
DNA: TGTGCCAGCAGCGGGGGAGCGCAGGCGTCCGGGGAGCTGTTTTTT

D: TRBD1
size: -
J: TRBJ1-2
V: TRBV30
CDR3: CAWRFSGGYGYTF
DNA: TGTGCCTGGAGGTTTTCAGGGGGCTATGGCTACACCTTC

D: -
size: -
J: TRBJ1-1
V: TRBV20-1
CDR3: CSASLLNRRNTEAFF
DNA: TGCAGTGCTAGTTTGTTGAACAGGCGGAACACTGAAGCTTTCTTT

D: TRBD2
size: -
J: TRBJ2-7
V: TRBV29-1
CDR3: CSVDLAGGFEQYF
DNA: TGCAGCGTTGATCTAGCGGGGGGTTTTGAGCAGTACTTC

D: -
size: once
J: TRBJ2-2
V: TRBV5-1
CDR3: CASSLRLANTGELFF
DNA: TGCGCCAGCAGCTTGCGGTTAGCGAACACCGGGGAGCTGTTTTTT

D: -
size: -
J: TRBJ1-2
V: TRBV5-1
CDR3: CASSPKTTTNYGYTF
DNA: TGCGCCAGCAGCCCCAAAACTACGACTAACTATGGCTACACCTTC

D: TRBD2
size: -
J: TRBJ2-5
V: TRBV7-2
CDR3: CAGARAGAPETQYF
DNA: TGTGCCGGAGCCCGAGCGGGAGCCCCAGAGACCCAGTACTTC

D: TRBD1
size: -
J: TRBJ2-1
V: TRBV24-1
CDR3: CATSDSAGTGTYNEQFF
DNA: TGTGCCACCAGTGATTCTGCCGGGACAGGAACCTACAATGAGCAGTTCTTC

D: TRBD2
size: -
J: TRBJ2-7
V: TRBV29-1
CDR3: CSVQAGAYEQYF
DNA: TGCAGCGTTCAAGCGGGAGCTTACGAGCAGTACTTC

D: -
size: -
J: TRBJ2-7
V: TRBV1
CDR3: CTSSQLRDRRDYEQYF
DNA: TGCACCAGCAGCCAGCTCCGGGACAGGAGGGACTACGAGCAGTACTTC